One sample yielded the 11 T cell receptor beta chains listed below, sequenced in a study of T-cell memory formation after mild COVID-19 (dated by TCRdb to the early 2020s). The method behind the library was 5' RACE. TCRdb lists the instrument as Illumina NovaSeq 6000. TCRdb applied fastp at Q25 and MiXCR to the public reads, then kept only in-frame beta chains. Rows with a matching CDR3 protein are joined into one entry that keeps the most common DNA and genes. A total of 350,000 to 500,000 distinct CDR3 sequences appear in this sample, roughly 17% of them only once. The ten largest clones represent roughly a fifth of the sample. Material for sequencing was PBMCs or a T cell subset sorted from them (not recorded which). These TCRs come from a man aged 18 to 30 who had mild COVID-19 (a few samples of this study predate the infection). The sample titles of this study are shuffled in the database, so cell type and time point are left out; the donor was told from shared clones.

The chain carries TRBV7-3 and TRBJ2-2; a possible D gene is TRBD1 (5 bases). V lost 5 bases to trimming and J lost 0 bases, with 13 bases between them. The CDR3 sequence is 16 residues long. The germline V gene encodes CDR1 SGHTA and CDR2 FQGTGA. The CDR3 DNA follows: TGTGCCAGCAGCAACCATGACAGTTCGAACACCGGGGAGCTGTTTTTT. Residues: CASSNHDSSNTGELFF.

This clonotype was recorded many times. CDR3 amino acids: CSAPSLGSYEQYF. The CDR3, as DNA: TGCAGTGCCCCGTCCCTTGGCTCCTACGAGCAGTACTTC. The V call is TRBV20-1, the J call TRBJ2-7; D ambiguous. The V end lost 6 bases, the J end lost 0 bases, and 12 bases lay between the germline ends. This CDR3 has 13 amino acids. The germline V gene encodes CDR1 DFQATT and CDR2 SNEGSKA (reference sequence).

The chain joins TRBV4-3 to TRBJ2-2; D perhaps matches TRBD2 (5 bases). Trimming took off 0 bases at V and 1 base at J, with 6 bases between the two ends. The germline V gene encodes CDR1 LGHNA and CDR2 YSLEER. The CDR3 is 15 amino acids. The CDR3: CASSQDGVNTGELFF. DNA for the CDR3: TGCGCCAGCAGCCAAGACGGGGTGAACACCGGGGAGCTGTTTTTT.

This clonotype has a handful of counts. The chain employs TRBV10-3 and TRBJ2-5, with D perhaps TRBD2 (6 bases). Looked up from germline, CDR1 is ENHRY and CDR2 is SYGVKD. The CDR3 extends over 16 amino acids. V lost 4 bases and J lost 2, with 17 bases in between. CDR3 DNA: TGTGCCATCAGTGGGGGGGATTTAGGAGCGCAAGAGACCCAGTACTTC. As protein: CAISGGDLGAQETQYF.

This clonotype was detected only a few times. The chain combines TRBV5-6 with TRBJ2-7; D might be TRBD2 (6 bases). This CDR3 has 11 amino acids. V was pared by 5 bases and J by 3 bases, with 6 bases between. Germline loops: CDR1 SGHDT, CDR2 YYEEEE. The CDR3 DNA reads TGTGCCAGCAGGCGGGACTACGAGCAGTACTTC. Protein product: CASRRDYEQYF. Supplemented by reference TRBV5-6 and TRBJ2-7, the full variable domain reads DAGVTQSPTHLIKTRGQQVTLRCSPKSGHDTVSWYQQALGQGPQFIFQYYEEEERQRGNFPDRFSGHQFPNYSSELNVNALLLGDSALYLCASRRDYEQYFGPGTRLTVT.

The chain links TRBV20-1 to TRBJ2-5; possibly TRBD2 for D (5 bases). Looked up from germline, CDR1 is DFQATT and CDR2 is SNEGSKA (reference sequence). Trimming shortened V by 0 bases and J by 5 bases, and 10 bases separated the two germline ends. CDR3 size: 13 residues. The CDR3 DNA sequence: TGCAGTGCTAGAGACGAGGGTTTGGAGACCCAGTACTTC. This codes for CSARDEGLETQYF.

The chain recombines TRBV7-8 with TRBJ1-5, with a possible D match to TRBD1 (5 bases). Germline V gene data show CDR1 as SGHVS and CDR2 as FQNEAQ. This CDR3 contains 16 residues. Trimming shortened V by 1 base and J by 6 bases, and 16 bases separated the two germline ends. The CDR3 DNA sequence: TGTGCCAGCAGCTTAGGAGGCAGGGAACGGACTCAGCCCCAGCATTTT. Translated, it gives CASSLGGRERTQPQHF.

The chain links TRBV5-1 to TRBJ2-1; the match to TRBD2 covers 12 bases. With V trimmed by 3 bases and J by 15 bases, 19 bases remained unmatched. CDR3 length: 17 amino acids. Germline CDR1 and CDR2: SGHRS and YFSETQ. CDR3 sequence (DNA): TGCGCCAGCAGCTGGGCCGGGCTAGCGGGGGGGGCTATGGAAGGGTTCTTC. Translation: CASSWAGLAGGAMEGFF. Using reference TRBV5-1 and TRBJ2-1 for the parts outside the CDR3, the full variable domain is KAGVTQTPRYLIKTRGQQVTLSCSPISGHRSVSWYQQTPGQGLQFLFEYFSETQRNKGNFPGRFSGRQFSNSRSEMNVSTLELGDSALYLCASSWAGLAGGAMEGFFGPGTRLTVL.

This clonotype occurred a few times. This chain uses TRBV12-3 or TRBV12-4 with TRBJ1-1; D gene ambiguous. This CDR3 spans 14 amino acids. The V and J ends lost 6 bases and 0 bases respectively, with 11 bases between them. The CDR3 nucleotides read TGTGCCAGCAGCCCCGACTGGTTGAACACTGAAGCTTTCTTT. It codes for CASSPDWLNTEAFF.

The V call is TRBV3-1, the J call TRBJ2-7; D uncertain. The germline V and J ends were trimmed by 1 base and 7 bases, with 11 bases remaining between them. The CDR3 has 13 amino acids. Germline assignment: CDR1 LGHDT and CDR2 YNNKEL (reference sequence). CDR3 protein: CASSQAPLEEQYV. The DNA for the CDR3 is TGTGCCAGCAGCCAAGCCCCGCTGGAGGAGCAGTACGTC.

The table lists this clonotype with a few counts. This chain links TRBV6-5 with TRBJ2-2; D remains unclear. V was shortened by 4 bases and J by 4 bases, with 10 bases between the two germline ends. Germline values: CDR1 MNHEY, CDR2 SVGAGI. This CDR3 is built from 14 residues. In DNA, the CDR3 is TGTGCCAGCAGTTCCTCCCGGGCCACCGGGGAGCTGTTTTTT. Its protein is CASSSSRATGELFF.